This entry is about one T cell receptor (beta chain). How the authors handled the data: Using reference gene primer amplification, nucleated cell counts were estimated. Measured with immunoSEQ multiplex PCR; TCRdb has only the in-frame clones, and not every one. That table gives V, J and clone size, and the DNA gave D and trimming. In the table there are roughly 100,000 clones, 65% to 90% of which are singletons. These data are taken from a study of blood T cell repertoires in COVID-19. The overall study: The United States, Italy and Spain provided the acute and convalescent COVID-19 samples. The analysed material was cDNA or gDNA that came from T cells, B-cell-depleted T cells, or PBMCs.

The CDR3 runs 15 residues. V shed 8 bases, J shed 3 bases, and the junction held 9 bases outside the gene matches. Germline V gives CDR1 SNHLY, CDR2 FYNNEI. The chain recombines TRBV2 with TRBJ2-7, with TRBD1 identical over 11 bases. The sequence was collected from an elderly man with acute or convalescent COVID-19. Sample: peripheral blood. The CDR3: CASRDRGGGSYEQYF. The CDR3 coding sequence is TGTGCCAGCCGGGACAGGGGGGGTGGAAGCTACGAGCAGTACTTC.